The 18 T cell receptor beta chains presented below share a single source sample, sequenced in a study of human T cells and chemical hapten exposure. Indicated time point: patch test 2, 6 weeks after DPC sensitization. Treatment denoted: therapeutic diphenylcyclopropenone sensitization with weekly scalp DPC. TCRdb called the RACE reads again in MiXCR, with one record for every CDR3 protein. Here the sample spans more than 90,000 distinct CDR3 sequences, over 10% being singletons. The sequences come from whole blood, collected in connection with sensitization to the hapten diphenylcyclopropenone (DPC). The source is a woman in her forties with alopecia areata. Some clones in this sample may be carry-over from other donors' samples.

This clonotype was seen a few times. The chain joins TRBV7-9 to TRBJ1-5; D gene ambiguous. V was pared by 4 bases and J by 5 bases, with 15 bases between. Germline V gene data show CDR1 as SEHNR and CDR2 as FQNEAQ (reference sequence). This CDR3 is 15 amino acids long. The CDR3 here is CASSSERDAYQPQHF. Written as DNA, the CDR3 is TGTGCCAGCAGCTCGGAGCGGGATGCGTATCAGCCCCAGCATTTT.

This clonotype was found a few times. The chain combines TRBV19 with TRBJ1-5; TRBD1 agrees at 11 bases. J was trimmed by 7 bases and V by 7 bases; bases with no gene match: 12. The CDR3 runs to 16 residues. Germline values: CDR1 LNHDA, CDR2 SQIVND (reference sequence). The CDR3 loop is CASTPVDRGHGQPQHF. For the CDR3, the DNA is TGTGCCAGTACCCCCGTGGACAGGGGGCATGGGCAGCCCCAGCATTTT.

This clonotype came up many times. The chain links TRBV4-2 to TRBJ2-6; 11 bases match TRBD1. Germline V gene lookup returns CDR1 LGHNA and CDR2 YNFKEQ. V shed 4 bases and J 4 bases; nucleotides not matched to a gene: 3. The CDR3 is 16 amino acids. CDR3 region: CASSPWTGGGANVLTF. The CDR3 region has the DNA TGTGCCAGCAGCCCCTGGACAGGGGGCGGGGCCAACGTCCTGACTTTC.

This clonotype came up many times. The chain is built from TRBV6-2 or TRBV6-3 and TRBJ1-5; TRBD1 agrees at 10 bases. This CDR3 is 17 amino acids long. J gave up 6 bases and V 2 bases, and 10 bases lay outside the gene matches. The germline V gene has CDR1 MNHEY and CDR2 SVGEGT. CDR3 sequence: CASSYLRQGAASQPQHF. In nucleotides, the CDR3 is TGTGCCAGCAGTTACCTTCGACAGGGGGCGGCCAGTCAGCCCCAGCATTTT.

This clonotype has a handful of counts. The CDR3: CASSRDQGAVETQYF. The CDR3 DNA reads TGTGCCAGCTCACGCGATCAGGGGGCGGTGGAGACCCAGTACTTC. The chain links TRBV18 to TRBJ2-5; 8 nucleotides line up with TRBD1. The length of the CDR3 is 15 residues. J was trimmed by 5 bases and V by 4 bases; bases with no gene match: 9. Germline V gene data show CDR1 as KGHSH and CDR2 as LQKENI.

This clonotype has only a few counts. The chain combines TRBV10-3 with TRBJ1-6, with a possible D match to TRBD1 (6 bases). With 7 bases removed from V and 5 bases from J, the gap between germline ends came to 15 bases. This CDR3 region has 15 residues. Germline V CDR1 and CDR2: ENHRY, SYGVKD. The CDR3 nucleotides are TGTGCCATCAACGAGGGACAAATCAATAATTCACCCCTCCACTTT. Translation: CAINEGQINNSPLHF.

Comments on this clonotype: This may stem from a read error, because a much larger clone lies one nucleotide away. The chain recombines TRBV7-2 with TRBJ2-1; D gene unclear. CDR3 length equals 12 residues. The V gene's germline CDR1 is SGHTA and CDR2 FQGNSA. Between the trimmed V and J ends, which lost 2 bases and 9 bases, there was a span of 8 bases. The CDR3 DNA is TGTGCCAGCAGCTTAAACCCAAGTGAGCAGTTCTTC. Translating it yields CASSLNPSEQFF.

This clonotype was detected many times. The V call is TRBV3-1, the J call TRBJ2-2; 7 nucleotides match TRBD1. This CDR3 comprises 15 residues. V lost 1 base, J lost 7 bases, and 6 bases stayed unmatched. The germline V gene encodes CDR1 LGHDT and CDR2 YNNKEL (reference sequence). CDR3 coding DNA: TGTGCCAGCAGCCAAGTAGGGACAGTCCACGGGGAGCTGTTTTTT. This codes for CASSQVGTVHGELFF.

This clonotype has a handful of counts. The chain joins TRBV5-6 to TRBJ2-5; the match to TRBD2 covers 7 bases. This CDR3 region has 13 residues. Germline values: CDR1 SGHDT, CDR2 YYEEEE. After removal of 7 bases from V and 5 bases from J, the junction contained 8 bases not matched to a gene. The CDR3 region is CASRKGRVETQYF. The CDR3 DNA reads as TGTGCCAGCCGGAAAGGGAGGGTGGAGACCCAGTACTTC.

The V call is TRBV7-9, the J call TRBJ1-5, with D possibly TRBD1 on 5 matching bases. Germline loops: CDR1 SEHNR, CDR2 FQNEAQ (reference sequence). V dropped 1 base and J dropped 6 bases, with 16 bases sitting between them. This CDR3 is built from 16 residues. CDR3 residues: CASSLGVTGDGQPQHF. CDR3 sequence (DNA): TGTGCCAGCAGCTTAGGGGTAACGGGGGACGGTCAGCCCCAGCATTTT.

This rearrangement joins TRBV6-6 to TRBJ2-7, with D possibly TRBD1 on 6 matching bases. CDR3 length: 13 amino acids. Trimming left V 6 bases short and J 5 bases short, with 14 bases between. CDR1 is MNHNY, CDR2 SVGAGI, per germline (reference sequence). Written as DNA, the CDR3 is TGTGCCAGCAGCGACGGGACACACAACGAGCAGTACTTC. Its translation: CASSDGTHNEQYF.

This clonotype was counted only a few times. The CDR3 DNA sequence: TGCAGTACAAGGACTAGCGGGAGGGCCGCGGAGACCCAGTACTTC. The encoded protein is CSTRTSGRAAETQYF. This chain joins TRBV20-1 and TRBJ2-5; 15 bases map to TRBD2. This CDR3 contains 15 residues. Trimming cost V 8 bases and J 5 bases; bases outside gene matches: 9. Germline values: CDR1 DFQATT, CDR2 SNEGSKA (reference sequence).

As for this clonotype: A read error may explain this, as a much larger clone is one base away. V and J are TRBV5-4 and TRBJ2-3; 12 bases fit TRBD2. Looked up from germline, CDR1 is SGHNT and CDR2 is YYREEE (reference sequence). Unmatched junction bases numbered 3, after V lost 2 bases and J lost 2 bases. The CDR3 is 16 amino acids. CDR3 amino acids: CASSFRLAGVTDTQYF. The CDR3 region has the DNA TGTGCCAGCAGCTTTCGACTAGCGGGGGTCACAGATACGCAGTATTTT.

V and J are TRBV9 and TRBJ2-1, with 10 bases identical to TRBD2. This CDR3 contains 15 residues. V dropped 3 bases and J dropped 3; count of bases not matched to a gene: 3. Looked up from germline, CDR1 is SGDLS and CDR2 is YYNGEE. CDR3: CASSAAGGHYNEQFF. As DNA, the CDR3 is TGTGCCAGCAGCGCAGCGGGAGGGCACTACAATGAGCAGTTCTTC. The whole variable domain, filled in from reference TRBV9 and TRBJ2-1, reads DSGVTQTPKHLITATGQRVTLRCSPRSGDLSVYWYQQSLDQGLQFLIQYYNGEERAKGNILERFSAQQFPDLHSELNLSSLELGDSALYFCASSAAGGHYNEQFFGPGTRLTVL.

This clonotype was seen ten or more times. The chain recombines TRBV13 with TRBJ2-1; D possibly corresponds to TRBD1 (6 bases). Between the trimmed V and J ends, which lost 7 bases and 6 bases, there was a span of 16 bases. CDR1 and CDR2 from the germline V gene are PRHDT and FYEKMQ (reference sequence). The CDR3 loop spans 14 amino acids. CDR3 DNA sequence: TGTGCCAGCACGCCACGGGCAGGGGTCAATGAGCAGTTCTTC. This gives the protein CASTPRAGVNEQFF.

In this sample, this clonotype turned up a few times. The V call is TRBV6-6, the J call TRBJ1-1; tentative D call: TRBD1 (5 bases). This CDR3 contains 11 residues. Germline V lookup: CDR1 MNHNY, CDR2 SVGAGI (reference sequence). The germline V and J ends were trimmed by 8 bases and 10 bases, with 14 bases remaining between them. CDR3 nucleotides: TGTGCCAGCTGGGAGGGGCAGGGAGCTTTCTTT. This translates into CASWEGQGAFF.

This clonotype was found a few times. The CDR3 region has the DNA TGTGCCAGCAGCGTAGCGACAGGTTTTCCCTACAATGAGCAGTTCTTC. Protein sequence: CASSVATGFPYNEQFF. The gene calls are TRBV9 and TRBJ2-1; a possible D gene is TRBD1 (6 bases). The CDR3 has 16 residues. In germline, CDR1 is SGDLS, CDR2 YYNGEE. V was cut by 0 bases and J by 2 bases, with 12 bases left in between.

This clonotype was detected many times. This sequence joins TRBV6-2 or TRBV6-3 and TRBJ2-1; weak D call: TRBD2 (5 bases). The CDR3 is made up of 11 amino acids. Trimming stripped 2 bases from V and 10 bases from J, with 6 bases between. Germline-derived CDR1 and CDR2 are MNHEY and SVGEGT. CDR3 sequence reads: CASSYGREQFF. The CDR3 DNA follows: TGTGCCAGCAGTTACGGGAGAGAGCAGTTCTTC.